This paragraph covers one TCR beta chain sequence. The antigen is undetermined. The data stem from a study of blood T cells in healthy people across ages. Whole-study context: About one barcoded beta molecule per two T cells came from capture by template switching.

The use of a sample-barcoded 5' primer and a J-beta primer mix characterized a second PCR of 7 to 11 cycles. Unique molecular identifiers of 12 random nucleotides labeled each cDNA. Each CDR3 protein gets one entry after TCRdb re-called the 5' RACE reads with MiXCR. The sample includes hundreds of thousands of distinct CDR3 sequences, roughly 56% of them seen just once. General study findings and limits: Possibly confounding the expanded clonotype changes was the fact that donor CMV status was unknown. Diversity figures derived from one million T cells were judged to underestimate the true value.

Sequencing was performed on blood. The clonotype was recovered from a middle-aged man in good health.

The CDR3 DNA reads TGCGCCAGCAGCTTTGGACTAGCTGTAGATACGCAGTATTTT. This sequence encodes CASSFGLAVDTQYF. The chain is built from TRBV5-1 and TRBJ2-3, with 8 nucleotides matching TRBD2. With V trimmed by 2 bases and J by 5 bases, 4 bases remained unmatched. CDR1 is SGHRS and CDR2 is YFSETQ in the germline V gene. The CDR3 length is 14 residues.